This T cell receptor beta chain was found in a study of T cell responses to AZD1222 COVID-19 vaccine. About the study: Pooled in the analysis were second doses at about 4 or about 12 weeks. Study findings and constraints: Targeting of unmutated variant regions was reportedly seen in nearly half of spike-specific TCRs. Scientists sampled the repertoires only once the peak T cell response had passed. White British ancestry dominated among donors, who included more females, and clonal diversity was possibly underestimated.

CDR3 size: 15 residues. Germline V gives CDR1 MNHEY, CDR2 SVGAGI. V was trimmed by 7 bases and J by 0 bases, leaving 10 bases between them. Of note for this clone: Its antigen is unidentified.

Here immunoSEQ multiplex PCR was the method, and the copy in TCRdb shows in-frame clones only, minus some. The sample consists of 90,000 to 100,000 clones, roughly nine tenths of them appearing once. This sequence joins TRBV6-5 and TRBJ2-6; D gene ambiguous. The sample was peripheral blood, taken on day 0 of AZD1222 vaccination. This clonotype was obtained from an adult in good health. The CDR3 is CASTPATSGANVLTF. The CDR3 nucleotides are TGTGCCAGCACCCCTGCCACCTCTGGGGCCAACGTCCTGACTTTC.